The 17 T cell receptor beta chains reported below all come from one sample, sequenced in a study of T cell responses to AZD1222 COVID-19 vaccine. Measured with immunoSEQ multiplex PCR; TCRdb has only the in-frame clones, and not every one. In the table there are some 150,000 clones, just over 90% of which are singletons. The sequencing used peripheral blood, collected on day 0 of MenACWY control vaccination. The receptor set was obtained from an adult in good health.

This clone was observed once. This chain joins TRBV5-1 and TRBJ2-2; D uncertain. V was shortened by 4 bases and J by 9 bases, with 19 bases between the two germline ends. Per the germline V gene, CDR1 is SGHRS and CDR2 is YFSETQ. The CDR3 covers 15 residues. The CDR3 is CASSLSPTSTRELFF. CDR3 bases: TGCGCCAGCAGCCTCTCCCCGACATCAACAAGGGAGCTGTTTTTT.

The chain joins TRBV5-4 to TRBJ2-7; D tentatively reads TRBD1 or TRBD2 (5 bases each). Trimming shortened V by 3 bases and J by 6 bases, and 19 bases separated the two germline ends. In germline, CDR1 is SGHNT, CDR2 YYREEE (reference sequence). This CDR3 comprises 15 residues. In DNA form, the CDR3 reads TGTGCCAGCAGCTCGGCCGGGACCCCTTCCAGCGAGCAGTACTTC. This translates into CASSSAGTPSSEQYF.

The rearrangement links TRBV24-1 to TRBJ2-1; 8 bases map to TRBD2. V trimming: 5 bases; J trimming: 0 bases; junction bases outside the gene matches: 2. This CDR3 contains 15 residues. Germline values: CDR1 KGHDR, CDR2 SFDVKD. Here the CDR3 DNA reads TGTGCCACCAGTGGCAGCGGGAGCTCCTACAATGAGCAGTTCTTC. It encodes CATSGSGSSYNEQFF.

The gene calls are TRBV9 and TRBJ2-1, with unresolved D. Germline-derived CDR1 and CDR2 are SGDLS and YYNGEE. This CDR3 comprises 15 residues. V lost 3 bases to trimming and J lost 6 bases, with 16 bases between them. The chain's CDR3 is CASSAPLPARNEQFF. The CDR3 nucleotides read TGTGCCAGCAGCGCCCCGTTACCTGCCCGCAATGAGCAGTTCTTC.

For the CDR3, the DNA is TGTGCCAGCAGCCAAGATCGTGGGCGGGAGGGGAGCACAGATACGCAGTATTTT. Residues: CASSQDRGREGSTDTQYF. The rearrangement links TRBV14 to TRBJ2-3, with 9 nucleotides matching TRBD2. The J segment lost 0 bases and the V segment lost 0 bases, leaving 7 bases of the junction unmatched. The length of the CDR3 is 18 residues. Germline-derived CDR1 and CDR2 are SGHDN and FVKESK.

This chain connects TRBV5-4 to TRBJ1-2, with 7 nucleotides matching TRBD1. CDR1 and CDR2 from the germline V gene are SGHNT and YYREEE (reference sequence). J was trimmed by 4 bases and V by 0 bases; bases with no gene match: 6. This CDR3 region has 15 residues. The CDR3 region is CASSLGQGGGYGYTF. The CDR3 region has the DNA TGTGCCAGCAGCTTGGGACAGGGAGGGGGCTATGGCTACACCTTC.

J is TRBJ1-1 and V is TRBV27; D may be TRBD1 (5 bases). Per the germline V gene, CDR1 is MNHEY and CDR2 is SMNVEV (reference sequence). With 7 bases removed from V and 4 bases from J, the gap between germline ends came to 19 bases. The CDR3 contains 15 residues. The CDR3 here is CASTPLAGFGTEAFF. CDR3 nucleotides: TGTGCCAGCACTCCACTCGCAGGGTTTGGCACTGAAGCTTTCTTT.

This sequence joins TRBV5-1 and TRBJ1-5; tentative D call: TRBD1 (5 bases). In germline, CDR1 is SGHRS, CDR2 YFSETQ. The CDR3 sequence is 15 residues long. V lost 6 bases and J 2 bases, leaving 15 bases between the germline ends. CDR3 amino acids: CASKAGVEGNQPQHF. In nucleotides, the CDR3 is TGCGCCAGCAAGGCGGGGGTAGAGGGCAATCAGCCCCAGCATTTT.

This sequence joins TRBV7-9 and TRBJ1-1; no clear D gene. Germline CDR1 SEHNR, CDR2 FQNEAQ (reference sequence). The CDR3 extends over 15 amino acids. V lost 7 bases to trimming and J lost 1 base, with 16 bases between them. CDR3 in DNA: TGTGCCAGCAACCGTAAACAAGCCGGGAACACTGAAGCTTTCTTT. It encodes CASNRKQAGNTEAFF.

This rearrangement joins TRBV4-2 to TRBJ1-1; 7 bases match TRBD1. CDR1 is LGHNA, CDR2 YNFKEQ, per germline. The CDR3 totals 14 residues. Trimming took 3 bases from V and 8 from J; bases not matched to a gene: 9. In nucleotides, the CDR3 is TGTGCCAGCAGCCAGACGGGACAGATTGGCGAAGCTTTCTTT. Amino acid sequence: CASSQTGQIGEAFF.

This chain uses TRBV28 with TRBJ2-3, with D possibly matching TRBD1 (6 bases). Between the trimmed V and J ends, which lost 4 bases and 2 bases, there was a span of 13 bases. The CDR3 loop spans 15 amino acids. The germline gives CDR1 MDHEN, CDR2 SYDVKM. The DNA of the CDR3 is TGTGCCAGCAGTTCGACAGGAGAGGACACAGATACGCAGTATTTT. This encodes CASSSTGEDTDTQYF.

The sample holds one count of this clone. The rearrangement joins TRBV30 to TRBJ2-1; D is possibly TRBD1 (7 bases). CDR1 GTSNPN and CDR2 SVGIG come from the germline V gene (reference sequence). Between the trimmed V and J ends, which lost 4 bases and 8 bases, there was a span of 21 bases. The CDR3 extends over 15 amino acids. The CDR3 loop is CAWTPGGQGSDEQFF. In DNA form, the CDR3 reads TGTGCCTGGACCCCAGGGGGGCAGGGAAGTGATGAGCAGTTCTTC.

This chain joins TRBV25-1 and TRBJ2-7; D unresolved. V was cut by 2 bases and J by 6 bases, with 17 bases left in between. Germline CDR1 MGHDK, CDR2 SYGVNS. This CDR3 is 15 amino acids long. The CDR3 nucleotides read TGTGCCAGCAGTGAAGAGAACTTGGGCCTCCCCGAGCAGTACTTC. It is translated as CASSEENLGLPEQYF.

The V gene is TRBV6-5, the J gene TRBJ1-2, with D possibly TRBD1 on 5 matching bases. V lost 5 bases and J 5 bases, leaving 12 bases between the germline ends. The CDR3 covers 13 residues. CDR1 and CDR2 (germline): MNHEY, SVGAGI. CDR3 amino acids: CASSPGYSYGYTF. The CDR3 DNA follows: TGTGCCAGCAGTCCAGGGTATTCATATGGCTACACCTTC.

The chain employs TRBV25-1 and TRBJ1-2; D is undetermined. This CDR3 comprises 13 residues. The V gene lost 0 bases and the J gene lost 6 bases, with 8 bases spanning the gap. Germline assignment: CDR1 MGHDK and CDR2 SYGVNS. In DNA, the CDR3 is TGTGCCAGCAGTGAATATCAGAGGGATGGCTACACCTTC. It translates to CASSEYQRDGYTF.

The chain employs TRBV6-5 and TRBJ1-4; perhaps TRBD1 as D (5 bases). CDR3 length: 14 residues. The germline V gene encodes CDR1 MNHEY and CDR2 SVGAGI. The V end lost 4 bases, the J end lost 11 bases, and 17 bases lay between the germline ends. The CDR3 here is CASSSRPQEGKLFF. In nucleotides, the CDR3 is TGTGCCAGCAGTTCCCGTCCCCAGGAGGGGAAACTGTTTTTT.

The rearrangement joins TRBV27 to TRBJ1-1; no definite D call. Germline CDR1 MNHEY, CDR2 SMNVEV (reference sequence). Trimming left V 2 bases short and J 1 base short, with 5 bases between. The CDR3 spans 13 residues. In nucleotides, the CDR3 is TGTGCCAGCAGTTTAAGTCCGAACACTGAAGCTTTCTTT. The encoded protein is CASSLSPNTEAFF.